These 10 T cell receptor beta chains were sequenced from one sample in a study of blood T cell repertoires in COVID-19. Data came from immunoSEQ multiplex PCR; TCRdb stores just in-frame clones and leaves some out. The table has approximately 20,000 clones, approximately 85% seen once; the top ten hold roughly 67%. The sample consisted of peripheral blood. These receptor sequences come from an elderly man with acute or convalescent COVID-19.

The V gene is TRBV18, the J gene TRBJ1-1; TRBD1 aligns across 10 bases. This CDR3 is built from 17 residues. With 8 bases clipped from V and 1 base from J, the junction kept 13 bases outside the gene matches. Germline lookup yields CDR1 KGHSH and CDR2 LQKENI. The CDR3 coding sequence is TGTGCCAGCCGGCGACAGGGGGCTCGGGTAACGAACACTGAAGCTTTCTTT. Translated, it gives CASRRQGARVTNTEAFF.

The chain combines TRBV28 with TRBJ1-1, with a possible D match to TRBD1 (5 bases). The CDR3 consists of 14 residues. V dropped 3 bases and J dropped 5 bases, with 13 bases sitting between them. The germline CDR1 and CDR2 sequences are MDHEN and SYDVKM. The CDR3, as DNA: TGTGCCAGCAGTTTCTGGGGCTTGGGAACTGAAGCTTTCTTT. Translated, it gives CASSFWGLGTEAFF.

V usage is TRBV11-2 and J usage is TRBJ2-1; 8 bases align to TRBD2. The V gene end was trimmed by 2 bases and the J gene end by 1 base; junction bases not matched to a gene: 13. From germline, CDR1 is SGHAT and CDR2 FQNNGV. This CDR3 has 19 residues. The chain's CDR3 is CASSLTGLAQLGSYNEQFF. The CDR3 DNA follows: TGTGCCAGCAGCTTAACCGGACTAGCACAACTAGGGTCCTACAATGAGCAGTTCTTC. The whole variable domain, remainder taken from reference TRBV11-2 and TRBJ2-1, is EAGVAQSPRYKIIEKRQSVAFWCNPISGHATLYWYQQILGQGPKLLIQFQNNGVVDDSQLPKDRFSAERLKGVDSTLKIQPAKLEDSAVYLCASSLTGLAQLGSYNEQFFGPGTRLTVL.

The CDR3: CASGSGFNQPQHF. CDR3 DNA sequence: TGTGCCAGCGGGTCAGGTTTCAATCAGCCCCAGCATTTT. The V call is TRBV2, the J call TRBJ1-5; D ambiguous. V lost 8 bases and J lost 3, with 11 bases in between. Germline assignment: CDR1 SNHLY and CDR2 FYNNEI. The CDR3 is 13 amino acids.

V and J are TRBV5-4 and TRBJ2-2, with D possibly matching TRBD1 (5 bases). Trimming shortened V by 3 bases and J by 0 bases, and 9 bases separated the two germline ends. This CDR3 comprises 15 residues. CDR1 SGHNT and CDR2 YYREEE come from the germline V gene (reference sequence). The CDR3 DNA reads as TGTGCCAGCAGCTGGACACCTGCGAACACCGGGGAGCTGTTTTTT. This codes for CASSWTPANTGELFF.

V and J are TRBV7-9 and TRBJ1-2; D may be TRBD1 (5 bases). Trimming removed 0 bases at V and 7 bases at J, with 9 bases between. Germline V gene sequence: CDR1 SEHNR, CDR2 FQNEAQ (reference sequence). CDR3 length: 13 residues. The CDR3: CASSLAAGFGYTF. CDR3 in DNA: TGTGCCAGCAGCTTAGCTGCAGGGTTTGGCTACACCTTC.

CDR3 nucleotides: TGTGCCAGTAGCCTGACAGGGGAAGAATACAATGAGCAGTTCTTC. The encoded protein is CASSLTGEEYNEQFF. This chain joins TRBV19 and TRBJ2-1; 8 nucleotides line up with TRBD1. This CDR3 is built from 15 residues. After removal of 6 bases from V and 4 bases from J, the junction contained 8 bases not matched to a gene. The V gene's germline CDR1 is LNHDA and CDR2 SQIVND (reference sequence).

DNA of the CDR3: TGTGCCAGCAGCCAATCTGTCGCGGGTAGCGGGGTAGATACGCAGTATTTT. It translates to CASSQSVAGSGVDTQYF. V and J are TRBV4-2 and TRBJ2-3; the match to TRBD2 covers 8 bases. The CDR3 length is 17 residues. From germline, CDR1 is LGHNA and CDR2 YNFKEQ. Trimming removed 2 bases from V and 5 bases from J; junction bases left unmatched: 12.

This chain links TRBV29-1 with TRBJ2-4; D is possibly TRBD2 (5 bases). CDR3 length: 12 residues. With 4 bases removed from V and 8 bases from J, the gap between germline ends came to 12 bases. Per germline, CDR1 SQVTM and CDR2 ANQGSEA. DNA for the CDR3: TGCAGCGTTGGGACTCAAGGAGACATTCAGTACTTC. Translation gives CSVGTQGDIQYF.

This clone was counted between two and nine times. The chain combines TRBV28 with TRBJ2-1; 7 nucleotides match TRBD2. J gave up 6 bases and V 2 bases, and 4 bases lay outside the gene matches. The length of the CDR3 is 14 residues. From germline, CDR1 is MDHEN and CDR2 SYDVKM. The CDR3: CASSLPAGINEQFF. CDR3 coding DNA: TGTGCCAGCAGTTTACCAGCGGGGATCAATGAGCAGTTCTTC.